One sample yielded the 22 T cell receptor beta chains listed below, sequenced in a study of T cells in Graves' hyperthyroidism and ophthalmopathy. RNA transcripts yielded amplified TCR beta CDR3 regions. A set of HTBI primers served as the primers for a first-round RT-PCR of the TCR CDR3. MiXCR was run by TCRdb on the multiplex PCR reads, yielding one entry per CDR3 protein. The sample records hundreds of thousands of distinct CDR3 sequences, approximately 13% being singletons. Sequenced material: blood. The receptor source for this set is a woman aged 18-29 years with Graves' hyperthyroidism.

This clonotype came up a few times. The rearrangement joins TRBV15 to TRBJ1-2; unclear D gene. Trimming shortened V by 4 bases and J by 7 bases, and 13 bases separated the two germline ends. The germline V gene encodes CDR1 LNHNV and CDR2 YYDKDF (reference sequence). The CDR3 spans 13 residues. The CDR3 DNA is TGTGCCACCAGCACTACAGTTTCCTCTGGCTACACCTTC. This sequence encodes CATSTTVSSGYTF.

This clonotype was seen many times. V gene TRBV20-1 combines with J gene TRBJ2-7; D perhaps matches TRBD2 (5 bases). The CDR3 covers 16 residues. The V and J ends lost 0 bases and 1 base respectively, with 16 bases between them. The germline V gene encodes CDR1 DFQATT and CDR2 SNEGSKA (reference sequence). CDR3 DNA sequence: TGCAGTGCTAGAGATCCCCTGAGGGTACTATCCTACGAGCAGTACTTC. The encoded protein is CSARDPLRVLSYEQYF.

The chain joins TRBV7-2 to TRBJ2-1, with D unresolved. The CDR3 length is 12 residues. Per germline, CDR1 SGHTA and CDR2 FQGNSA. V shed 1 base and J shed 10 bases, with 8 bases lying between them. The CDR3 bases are TGTGCCAGCAGCTTAGATGCCTTCGAGCAGTTCTTC. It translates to CASSLDAFEQFF.

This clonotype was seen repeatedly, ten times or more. CDR3 region: CASSSLSGMNTEAFF. The CDR3 DNA reads as TGCGCCAGCAGCTCCCTGAGTGGGATGAACACTGAAGCTTTCTTT. The chain has TRBV5-1 and TRBJ1-1; D uncertain. Germline V gives CDR1 SGHRS, CDR2 YFSETQ. V dropped 3 bases and J dropped 0 bases, with 12 bases sitting between them. This CDR3 spans 15 amino acids.

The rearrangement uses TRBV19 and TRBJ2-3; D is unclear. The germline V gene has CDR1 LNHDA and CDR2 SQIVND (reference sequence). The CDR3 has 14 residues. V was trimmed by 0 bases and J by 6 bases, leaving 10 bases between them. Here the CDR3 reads CASSIDPILDTQYF. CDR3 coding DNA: TGTGCCAGTAGTATAGATCCCATTCTGGATACGCAGTATTTT.

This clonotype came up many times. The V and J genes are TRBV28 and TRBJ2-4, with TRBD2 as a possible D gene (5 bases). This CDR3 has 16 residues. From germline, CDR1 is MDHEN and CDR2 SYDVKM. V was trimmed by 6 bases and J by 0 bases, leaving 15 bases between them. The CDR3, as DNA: TGTGCCAGCAGAACGAGCGGAGACCTAGCCAAAAACATTCAGTACTTC. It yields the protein CASRTSGDLAKNIQYF.

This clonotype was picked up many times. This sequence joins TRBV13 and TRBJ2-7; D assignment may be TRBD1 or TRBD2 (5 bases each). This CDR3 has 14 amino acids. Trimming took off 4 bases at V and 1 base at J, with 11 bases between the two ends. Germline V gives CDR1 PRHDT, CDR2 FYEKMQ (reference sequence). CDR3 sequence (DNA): TGTGCCAGCAGCTGGGGCCGGGGTTCCTACGAGCAGTACTTC. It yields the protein CASSWGRGSYEQYF.

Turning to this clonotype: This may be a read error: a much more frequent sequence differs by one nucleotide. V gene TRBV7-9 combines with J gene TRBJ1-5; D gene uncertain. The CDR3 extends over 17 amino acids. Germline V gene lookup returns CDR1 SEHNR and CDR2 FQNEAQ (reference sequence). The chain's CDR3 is CASRLVMAENSNQPQHF. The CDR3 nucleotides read TGTGCCAGCAGGTTAGTTATGGCAGAAAATAGCAATCAGCCCCAGCATTTT.

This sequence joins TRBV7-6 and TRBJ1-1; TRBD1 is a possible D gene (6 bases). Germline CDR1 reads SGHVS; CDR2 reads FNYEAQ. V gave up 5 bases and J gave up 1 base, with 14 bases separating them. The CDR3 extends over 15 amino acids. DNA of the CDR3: TGTGCCAGCAGCCCAATGGGACAAACGAACACTGAAGCTTTCTTT. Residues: CASSPMGQTNTEAFF.

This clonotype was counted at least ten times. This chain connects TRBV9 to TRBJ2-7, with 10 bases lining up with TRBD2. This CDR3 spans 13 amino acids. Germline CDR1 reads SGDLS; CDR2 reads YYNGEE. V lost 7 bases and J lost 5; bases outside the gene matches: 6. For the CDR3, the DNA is TGTGCCAGCGGGGCTAGCGGGAGAGACGAGCAGTACTTC. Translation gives CASGASGRDEQYF.

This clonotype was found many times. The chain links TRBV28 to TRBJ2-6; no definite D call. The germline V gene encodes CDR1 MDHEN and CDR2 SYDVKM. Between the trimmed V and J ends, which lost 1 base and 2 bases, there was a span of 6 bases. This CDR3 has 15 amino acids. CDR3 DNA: TGTGCCAGCAGTTTATACCAGGCTGGGGCCAACGTCCTGACTTTC. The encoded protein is CASSLYQAGANVLTF.

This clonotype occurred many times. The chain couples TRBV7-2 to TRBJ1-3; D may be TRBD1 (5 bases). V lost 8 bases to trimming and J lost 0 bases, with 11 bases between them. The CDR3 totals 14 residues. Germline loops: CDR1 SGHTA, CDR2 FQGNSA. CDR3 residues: CASAGGVSGNTIYF. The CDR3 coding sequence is TGTGCCAGCGCGGGGGGGGTCTCTGGAAACACCATATATTTT. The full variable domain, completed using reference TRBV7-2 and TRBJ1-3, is GAGVSQSPSNKVTEKGKDVELRCDPISGHTALYWYRQSLGQGLEFLIYFQGNSAPDKSGLPSDRFSAERTGGSVSTLTIQRTQQEDSAVYLCASAGGVSGNTIYFGEGSWLTVV.

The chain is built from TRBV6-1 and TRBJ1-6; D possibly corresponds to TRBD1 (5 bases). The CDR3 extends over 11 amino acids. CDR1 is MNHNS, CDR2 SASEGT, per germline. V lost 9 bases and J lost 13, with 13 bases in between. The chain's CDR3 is CASLGRFPLHF. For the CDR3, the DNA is TGTGCCAGTCTGGGGCGGTTCCCCCTCCACTTT.

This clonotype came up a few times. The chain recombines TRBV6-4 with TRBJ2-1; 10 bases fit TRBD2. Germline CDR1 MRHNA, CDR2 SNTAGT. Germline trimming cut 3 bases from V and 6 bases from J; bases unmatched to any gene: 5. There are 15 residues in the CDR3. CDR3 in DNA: TGTGCCAGCAGTGAACTAGCGGGGCCTCGCAATGAGCAGTTCTTC. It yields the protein CASSELAGPRNEQFF.

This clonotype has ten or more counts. The DNA of the CDR3 is TGCAGTGCTAGAGATGGGGCGGGACAAGAGACCCAGTACTTC. Amino acid sequence: CSARDGAGQETQYF. The chain carries TRBV20-1 and TRBJ2-5, with D possibly being TRBD2 (6 bases). CDR1 is DFQATT and CDR2 is SNEGSKA in the germline V gene (reference sequence). Trimming pared 0 bases from V and 2 bases from J, leaving 10 bases between. The CDR3 runs to 14 residues.

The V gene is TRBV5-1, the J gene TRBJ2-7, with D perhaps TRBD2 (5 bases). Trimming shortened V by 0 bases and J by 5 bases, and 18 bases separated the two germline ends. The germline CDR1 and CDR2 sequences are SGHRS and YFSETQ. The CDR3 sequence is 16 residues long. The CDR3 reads CASSLGVSAGTNEQYF. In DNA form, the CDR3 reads TGCGCCAGCAGCTTGGGTGTTTCCGCGGGTACAAACGAGCAGTACTTC.

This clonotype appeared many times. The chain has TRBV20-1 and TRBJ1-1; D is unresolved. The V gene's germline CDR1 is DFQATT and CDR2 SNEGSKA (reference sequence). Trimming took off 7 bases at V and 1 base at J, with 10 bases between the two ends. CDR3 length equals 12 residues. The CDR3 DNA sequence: TGCAGTGTTTGGGGTAAGAACACTGAAGCTTTCTTT. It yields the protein CSVWGKNTEAFF.

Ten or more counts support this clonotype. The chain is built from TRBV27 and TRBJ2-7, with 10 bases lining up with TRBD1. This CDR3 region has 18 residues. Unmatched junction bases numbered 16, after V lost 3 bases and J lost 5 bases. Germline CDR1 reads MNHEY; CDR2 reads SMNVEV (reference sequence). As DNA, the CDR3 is TGTGCCAGCAGTTTCTCCAGCGCCCTTGGACAGGGGGGCGACGAGCAGTACTTC. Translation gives CASSFSSALGQGGDEQYF.

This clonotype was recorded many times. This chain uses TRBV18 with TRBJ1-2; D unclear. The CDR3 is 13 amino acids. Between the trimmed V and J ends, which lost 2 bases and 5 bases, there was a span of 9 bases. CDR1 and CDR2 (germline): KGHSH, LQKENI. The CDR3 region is CASSPADPYGYTF. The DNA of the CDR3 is TGTGCCAGCTCACCAGCAGACCCTTATGGCTACACCTTC.

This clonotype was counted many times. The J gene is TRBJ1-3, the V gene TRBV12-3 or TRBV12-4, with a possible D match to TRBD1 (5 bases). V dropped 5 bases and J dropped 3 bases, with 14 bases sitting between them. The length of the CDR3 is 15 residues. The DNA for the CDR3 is TGTGCCAGCAGTCCCCATCGGGACCGTGGAAACACCATATATTTT. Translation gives CASSPHRDRGNTIYF.

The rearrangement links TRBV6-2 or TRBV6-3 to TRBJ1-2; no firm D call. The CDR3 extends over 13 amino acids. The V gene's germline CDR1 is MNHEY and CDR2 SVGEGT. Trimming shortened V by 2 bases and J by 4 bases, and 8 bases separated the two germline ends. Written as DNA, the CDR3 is TGTGCCAGCAGTTACGGGTCATCCTATGGCTACACCTTC. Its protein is CASSYGSSYGYTF.

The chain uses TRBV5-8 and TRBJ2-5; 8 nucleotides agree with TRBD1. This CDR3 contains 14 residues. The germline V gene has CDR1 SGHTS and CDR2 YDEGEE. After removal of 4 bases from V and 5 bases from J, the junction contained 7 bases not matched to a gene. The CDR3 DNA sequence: TGTGCCAGCAGCCCCCGGACAGGGAGCGAGACCCAGTACTTC. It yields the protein CASSPRTGSETQYF.